This TCR beta chain was observed in a study of cytomegalovirus exposure and HLA in healthy donors. The V segment lost 3 bases and the J segment 4 bases; nucleotides outside the gene matches: 4. From germline, CDR1 is KGHSH and CDR2 LQKENI. CDR3 length: 15 residues. The sample holds one count of this clone. Its antigen remains unidentified. Both 60 Vbeta primers and 13 Jbeta primers went into the PCR. Sequenced by immunoSEQ multiplex PCR; TCRdb stores in-frame clones only, minus some. The table has about 150,000 clones, over 70% seen once. Study outcomes and limitations: For presence/absence analyses, sequencing depth was assumed to be roughly uniform across donors. The authors listed 164 TCR beta chains as cytomegalovirus-associated. As a later analysis showed, several of the most significant clusters appeared to be linked to common viral pathogens.

This TCR was sampled from a man in his thirties or forties in good health and CMV-seropositive. Sequencing was carried out using PBMCs. The V call is TRBV18, the J call TRBJ2-3; 10 bases are shared with TRBD2. The CDR3 DNA is TGTGCCAGCTCACCGCTAGCGGGAGTTTCAGATACGCAGTATTTT. It translates to CASSPLAGVSDTQYF.